The T cell receptor beta chain described here comes from a study of blood T cell repertoires in COVID-19. Study-level information: The cDNA or gDNA used as material had been derived from T cells, B-cell-depleted T cells, or PBMCs.

V lost 1 base, J lost 3 bases, and 6 bases stayed unmatched. Germline V lookup: CDR1 LNHNV, CDR2 YYDKDF (reference sequence). CDR3 length equals 15 residues. Seattle patients were enrolled during active infection and followed longitudinally. Using immunoSEQ multiplex PCR, the repertoire was profiled, and TCRdb retains in-frame clones only, with some absent. Seen here are about 180,000 clones, roughly four fifths observed once, and the top ten hold approximately 8%. The genes are TRBV15 and TRBJ2-7, with 7 bases lining up with TRBD2. The sequence came from a woman aged 70-85 years with COVID-19, enrolled during active disease. What was sequenced was peripheral blood. The CDR3 protein is CATSRAGGELYEQYF. CDR3 in DNA: TGTGCCACCAGCAGAGCTGGGGGGGAACTCTACGAGCAGTACTTC.